One T cell receptor (beta chain) is described in this entry. The antigen is not known. V was clipped by 5 bases and J by 7 bases, with 11 bases between them. Germline loops: CDR1 SQVTM, CDR2 ANQGSEA. CDR3 length: 11 amino acids. This specimen comes from a study of shared clonotypes between healthy human individuals. The run depth of the assay was deep. Assay used: immunoSEQ multiplex PCR; TCRdb lists only in-frame clones, some missing. The sample holds approximately 1.9 million clones, just under 95% seen once. The naive CD8 fraction comprised CD45RO-negative cells positively selected for CCR7 and excluded terminally differentiated effector memory CD45RA+ cells. Findings and caveats of the study: Deeper or shallower sequencing was expected to change how clonotypes are shared among donors. Clonotypes that were shared across a few donors made up roughly 5.2% of naive CD4 clonotypes.

The chain has TRBV29-1 and TRBJ2-5; D tentatively reads TRBD1 or TRBD2 (6 bases each). This clonotype was sampled from a man aged 18 to 35 in good health. Some clones in this sample may be carry-over from other donors' samples. Input material: naive CD8+ T cells from PBMCs. CDR3: CSVRGDGTQYF. CDR3 nucleotide sequence: TGCAGCGTTAGGGGGGACGGGACCCAGTACTTC.